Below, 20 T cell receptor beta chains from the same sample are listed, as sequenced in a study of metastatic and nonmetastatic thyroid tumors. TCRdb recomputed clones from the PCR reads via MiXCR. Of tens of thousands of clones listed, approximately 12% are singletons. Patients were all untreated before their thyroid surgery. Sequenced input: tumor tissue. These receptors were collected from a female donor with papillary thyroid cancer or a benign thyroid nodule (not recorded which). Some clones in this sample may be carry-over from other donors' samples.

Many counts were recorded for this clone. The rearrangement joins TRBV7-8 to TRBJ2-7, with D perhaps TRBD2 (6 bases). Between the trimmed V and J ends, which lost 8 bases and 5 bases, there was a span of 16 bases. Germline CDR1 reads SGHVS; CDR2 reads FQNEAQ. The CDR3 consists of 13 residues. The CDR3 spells CASVVGSLNEQYF. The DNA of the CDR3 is TGTGCCAGCGTTGTCGGGAGTCTCAACGAGCAGTACTTC.

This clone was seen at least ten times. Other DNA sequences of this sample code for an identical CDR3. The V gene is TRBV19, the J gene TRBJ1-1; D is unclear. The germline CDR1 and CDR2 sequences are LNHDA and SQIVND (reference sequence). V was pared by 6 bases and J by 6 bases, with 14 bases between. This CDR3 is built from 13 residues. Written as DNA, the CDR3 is TGTGCCAGTAGCTGGGCAGAGCAGGCTGAAGCTTTCTTT. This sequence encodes CASSWAEQAEAFF.

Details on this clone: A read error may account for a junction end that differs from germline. The CDR3 coding sequence is TGTGCCAGCCGTATTGTGACTTATAATTCACCCCTCAACTTT. The encoded protein is CASRIVTYNSPLNF. The chain carries TRBV28 and TRBJ1-6; no clear D gene. This CDR3 spans 14 amino acids. The germline V gene encodes CDR1 MDHEN and CDR2 SYDVKM.

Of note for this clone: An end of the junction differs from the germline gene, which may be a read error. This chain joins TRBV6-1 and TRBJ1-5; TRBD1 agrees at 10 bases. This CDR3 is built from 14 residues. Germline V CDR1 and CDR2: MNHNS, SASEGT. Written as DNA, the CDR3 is TGTGCCAGCAGAGACAGGGGGCGAAATCAGCCCCATCATTTT. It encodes CASRDRGRNQPHHF.

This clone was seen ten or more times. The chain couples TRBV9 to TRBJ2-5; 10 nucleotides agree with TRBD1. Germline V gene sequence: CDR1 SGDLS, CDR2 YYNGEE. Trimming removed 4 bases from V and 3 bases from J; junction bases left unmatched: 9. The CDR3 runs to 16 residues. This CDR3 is CASSPRSGTGEETQYF. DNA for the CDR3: TGTGCCAGCAGCCCTCGCAGCGGGACAGGGGAAGAGACCCAGTACTTC.

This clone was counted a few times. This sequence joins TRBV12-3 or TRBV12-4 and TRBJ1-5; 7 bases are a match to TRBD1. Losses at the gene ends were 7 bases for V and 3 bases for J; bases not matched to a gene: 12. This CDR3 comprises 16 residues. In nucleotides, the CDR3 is TGTGCCAGCACCAAATCGGACAGGAAGCCCAATCAGCCCCAGCATTTT. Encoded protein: CASTKSDRKPNQPQHF.

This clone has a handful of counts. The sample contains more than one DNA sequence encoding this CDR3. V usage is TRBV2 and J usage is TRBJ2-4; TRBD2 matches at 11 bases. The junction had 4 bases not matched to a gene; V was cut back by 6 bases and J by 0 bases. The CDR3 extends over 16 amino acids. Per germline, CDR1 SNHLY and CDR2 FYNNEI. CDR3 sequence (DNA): TGTGCCAGCAGAAGACTAGCGGGGTTAGCCAAAAACATTCAGTACTTC. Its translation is CASRRLAGLAKNIQYF.

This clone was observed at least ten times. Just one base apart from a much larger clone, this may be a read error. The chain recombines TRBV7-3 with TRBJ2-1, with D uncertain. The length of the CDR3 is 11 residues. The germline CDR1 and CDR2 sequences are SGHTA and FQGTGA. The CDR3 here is CAGSLGYEQFF. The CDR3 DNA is TGTGCCGGCAGCTTAGGGTATGAGCAGTTCTTC.

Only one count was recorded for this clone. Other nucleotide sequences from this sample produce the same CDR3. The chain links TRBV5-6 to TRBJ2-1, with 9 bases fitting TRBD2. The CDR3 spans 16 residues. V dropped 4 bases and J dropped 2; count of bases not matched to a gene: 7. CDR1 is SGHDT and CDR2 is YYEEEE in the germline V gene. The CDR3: CASSEGLAGTYNEQFF. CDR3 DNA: TGTGCCAGCAGCGAGGGACTAGCTGGAACCTACAATGAGCAGTTCTTC. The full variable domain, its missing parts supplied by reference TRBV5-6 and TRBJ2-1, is DAGVTQSPTHLIKTRGQQVTLRCSPKSGHDTVSWYQQALGQGPQFIFQYYEEEERQRGNFPDRFSGHQFPNYSSELNVNALLLGDSALYLCASSEGLAGTYNEQFFGPGTRLTVL.

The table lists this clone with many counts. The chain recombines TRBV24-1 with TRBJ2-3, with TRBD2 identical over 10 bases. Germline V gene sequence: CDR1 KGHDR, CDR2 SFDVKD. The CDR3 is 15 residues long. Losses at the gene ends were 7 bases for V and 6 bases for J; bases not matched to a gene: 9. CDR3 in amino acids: CATSRTSGKYDTQYF. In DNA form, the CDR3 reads TGTGCCACCAGCCGGACTAGCGGAAAGTATGATACGCAGTATTTT.

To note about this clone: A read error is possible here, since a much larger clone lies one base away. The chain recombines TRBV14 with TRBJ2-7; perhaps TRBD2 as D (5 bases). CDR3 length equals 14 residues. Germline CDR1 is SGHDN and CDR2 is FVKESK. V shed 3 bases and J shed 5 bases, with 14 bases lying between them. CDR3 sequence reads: CASSHRTPAHEQYF. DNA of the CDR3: TGTGCCAGCAGCCACCGGACTCCCGCCCACGAGCAGTACTTC.

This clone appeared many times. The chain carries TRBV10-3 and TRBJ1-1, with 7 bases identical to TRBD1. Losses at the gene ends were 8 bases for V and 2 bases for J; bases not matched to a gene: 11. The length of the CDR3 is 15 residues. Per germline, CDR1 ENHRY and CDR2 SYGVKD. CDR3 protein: CAISQWTGSNTEAFF. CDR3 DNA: TGTGCCATCTCCCAATGGACAGGATCCAACACTGAAGCTTTCTTT.

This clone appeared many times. In DNA form, the CDR3 reads TGCGCCAGCAGGCGGGGAATTGACACTGAAGCTTTCTTT. As protein: CASRRGIDTEAFF. The chain is built from TRBV10-1 and TRBJ1-1; no definite D call. Germline V gives CDR1 WNHNN, CDR2 SYGVQD (reference sequence). The CDR3 sequence is 13 residues long. Trimming took 6 bases from V and 3 from J, leaving 11 bases between them.

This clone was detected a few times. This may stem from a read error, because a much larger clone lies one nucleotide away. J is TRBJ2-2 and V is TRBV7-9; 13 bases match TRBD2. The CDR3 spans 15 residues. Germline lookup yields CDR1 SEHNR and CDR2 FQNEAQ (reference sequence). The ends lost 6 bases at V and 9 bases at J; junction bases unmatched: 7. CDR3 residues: CASRGGLAGSWELFF. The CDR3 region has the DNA TGTGCCAGCAGGGGGGGACTAGCGGGATCCTGGGAGCTGTTTTTT. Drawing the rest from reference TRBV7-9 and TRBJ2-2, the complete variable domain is DTGVSQNPRHKITKRGQNVTFRCDPISEHNRLYWYRQTLGQGPEFLTYFQNEAQLEKSRLLSDRFSAERPKGSFSTLEIQRTEQGDSAMYLCASRGGLAGSWELFFGEGSRLTVL.

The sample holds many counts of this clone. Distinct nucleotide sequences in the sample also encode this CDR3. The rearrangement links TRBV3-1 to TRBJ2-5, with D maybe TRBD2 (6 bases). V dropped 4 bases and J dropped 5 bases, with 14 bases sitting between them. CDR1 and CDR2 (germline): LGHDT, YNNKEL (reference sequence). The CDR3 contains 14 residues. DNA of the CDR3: TGTGCCAGCAGCCTGAGGGGACTCGAGGAGACCCAGTACTTC. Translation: CASSLRGLEETQYF.

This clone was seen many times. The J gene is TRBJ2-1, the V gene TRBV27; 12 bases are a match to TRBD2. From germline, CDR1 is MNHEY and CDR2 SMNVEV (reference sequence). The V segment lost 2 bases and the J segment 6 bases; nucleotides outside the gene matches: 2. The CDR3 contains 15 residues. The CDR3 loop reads CASSLRLAGVNEQFF. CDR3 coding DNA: TGTGCCAGCAGTTTAAGACTAGCGGGAGTCAATGAGCAGTTCTTC.

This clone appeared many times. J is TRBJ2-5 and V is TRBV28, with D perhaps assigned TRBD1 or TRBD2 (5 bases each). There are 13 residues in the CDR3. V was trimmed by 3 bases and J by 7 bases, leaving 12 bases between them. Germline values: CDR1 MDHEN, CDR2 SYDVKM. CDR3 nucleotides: TGTGCCAGCAGTTTCCGGGGCCCTTGGACCCAGTACTTC. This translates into CASSFRGPWTQYF.

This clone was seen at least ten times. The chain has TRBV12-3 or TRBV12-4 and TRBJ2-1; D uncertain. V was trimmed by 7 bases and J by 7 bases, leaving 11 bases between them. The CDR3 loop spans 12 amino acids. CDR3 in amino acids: CASTRLLNEQFF. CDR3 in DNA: TGTGCCAGCACCCGACTTTTAAATGAGCAGTTCTTC.

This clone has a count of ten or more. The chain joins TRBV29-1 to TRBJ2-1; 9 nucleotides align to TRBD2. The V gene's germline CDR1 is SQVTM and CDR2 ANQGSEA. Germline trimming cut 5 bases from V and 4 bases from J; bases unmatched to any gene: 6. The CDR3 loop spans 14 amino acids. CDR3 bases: TGCAGCGTTATAGCGGGAGAGATATACAATGAGCAGTTCTTC. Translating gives CSVIAGEIYNEQFF.

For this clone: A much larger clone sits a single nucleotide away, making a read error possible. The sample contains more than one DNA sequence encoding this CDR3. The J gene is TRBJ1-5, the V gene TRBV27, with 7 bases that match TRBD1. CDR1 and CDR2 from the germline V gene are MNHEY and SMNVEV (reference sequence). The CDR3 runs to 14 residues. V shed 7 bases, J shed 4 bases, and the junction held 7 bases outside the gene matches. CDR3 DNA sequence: TGTGCCAGCACACTCAACAGGGGAAATCAGCCCCAGCATTTT. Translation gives CASTLNRGNQPQHF.